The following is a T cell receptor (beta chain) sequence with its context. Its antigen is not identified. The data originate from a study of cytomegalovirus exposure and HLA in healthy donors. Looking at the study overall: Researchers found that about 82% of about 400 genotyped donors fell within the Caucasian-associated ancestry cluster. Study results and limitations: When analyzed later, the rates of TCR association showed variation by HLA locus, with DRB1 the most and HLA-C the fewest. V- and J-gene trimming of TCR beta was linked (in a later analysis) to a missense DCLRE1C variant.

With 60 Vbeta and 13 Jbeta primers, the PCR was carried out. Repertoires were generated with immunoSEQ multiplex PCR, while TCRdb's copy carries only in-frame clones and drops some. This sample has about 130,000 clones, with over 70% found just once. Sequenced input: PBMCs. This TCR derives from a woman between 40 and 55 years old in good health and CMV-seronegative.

CDR3 protein: CASSINLRGGFTDTQYF. The CDR3 DNA is TGTGCCAGCAGCATTAATTTACGCGGGGGGTTCACAGATACGCAGTATTTT. The chain couples TRBV11-1 to TRBJ2-3; 8 nucleotides match TRBD2. Germline assignment: CDR1 SGHAT and CDR2 FQDESV (reference sequence). The CDR3 runs 17 residues. After removal of 5 bases from V and 2 bases from J, the junction contained 12 bases not matched to a gene.